The clone carrying this TCR beta chain has more than one count but fewer than ten. Its antigen is unidentified. The CDR3 sequence is 13 residues long. Germline loops: CDR1 MDHEN, CDR2 SYDVKM. V lost 4 bases to trimming and J lost 5 bases; unmatched junction nucleotides: 3. The data derive from a study of T cell repertoires in cytomegalovirus infection. The overall study: An indication of both CMV infection and matching HLA type came from public TCR beta signatures. General observations from the study: Using cumulative public TCR beta family frequency, the authors identified those who carried CMV together with the relevant HLA. The ex vivo response showed dominance by HLA-C-restricted CMV-specific TCR beta clonotypes.

TCRdb reprocessed the reads via MiXCR and lists one record per CDR3 protein. In the table there are 150,000 to 200,000 distinct CDR3 sequences, about 21% of which are singletons. This chain connects TRBV28 to TRBJ2-7; 9 nucleotides line up with TRBD1. The source of this sequence is a human donor in good health (CMV status not recorded). Some clones in this sample may be carry-over from other donors' samples. The sequenced sample was PBMCs. The CDR3 DNA sequence: TGTGCCAGCAGTTCCTGGGACAGGGACGAGCAGTACTTC. Its translation: CASSSWDRDEQYF.